Listed below are T cell receptor beta chains from one sample, sequenced in a study of regulatory T cells in long-lasting Graves disease. Each CDR3 protein gets one entry after TCRdb re-called the multiplex PCR reads with MiXCR. The table has roughly 450,000 distinct CDR3 sequences, 22% seen once. The sequenced sample was peripheral blood mononuclear cells (PBMCs), obtained when the disease was refractory, from a patient treated with antithyroid drugs. These receptors came from a female donor with Graves disease. Both conserved end residues are part of each CDR3. The D gene is left open where the match is weak. Not every row has a clone size; where given, it reads once, few, many or a size class.

clone size	J gene	V gene	D gene	CDR3 protein	CDR3 DNA
NA	TRBJ1-2	TRBV9	NA	CASSVVEDYGYTF	TGTGCCAGCAGCGTAGTGGAAGACTATGGCTACACCTTC
many	TRBJ1-2	TRBV11-2	NA	CASSLAGANGYTF	TGTGCCAGCAGCTTAGCAGGGGCCAACGGCTACACCTTC
NA	TRBJ1-2	TRBV4-2	NA	CASSHISLGYTF	TGTGCCAGCAGCCATATCTCTTTGGGCTACACCTTC
NA	TRBJ2-1	TRBV7-8	NA	CASNRDSANNEQFF	TGTGCCAGCAACCGGGACTCCGCAAACAATGAGCAGTTCTTC
NA	TRBJ1-2	TRBV6-5	NA	CASSYASVGYTF	TGTGCCAGCAGTTACGCGTCAGTTGGCTACACCTTC
many	TRBJ2-5	TRBV3-1	TRBD1	CASSQGQGETQYF	TGTGCCAGCAGCCAAGGACAGGGAGAGACCCAGTACTTC
few	TRBJ2-7	TRBV11-3	NA	CASSLVWSAYEQYF	TGTGCCAGCAGCTTAGTTTGGAGCGCCTACGAGCAGTACTTC
few	TRBJ2-7	TRBV20-1	NA	CSALRQEDEQYF	TGCAGTGCCCTTCGACAGGAGGACGAGCAGTACTTC
NA	TRBJ1-1	TRBV27	TRBD1	CASSLGQGRNTEAFF	TGTGCCAGCAGTCTCGGACAGGGGAGGAACACTGAAGCTTTCTTT
many	TRBJ1-4	TRBV2	NA	CASSDRGWEKLFF	TGTGCCAGCAGTGACAGGGGTTGGGAAAAACTGTTTTTT
NA	TRBJ2-3	TRBV11-2	TRBD2	CASSLALAGNTQYF	TGTGCCAGCAGCTTAGCACTAGCGGGAAATACGCAGTATTTT
few	TRBJ2-5	TRBV20-1	NA	CSARPPGGETQYF	TGCAGTGCTAGGCCCCCCGGGGGAGAGACCCAGTACTTC
many	TRBJ2-5	TRBV24-1	NA	CATSVGTPETQYF	TGTGCCACCAGTGTAGGGACGCCAGAGACCCAGTACTTC
NA	TRBJ2-4	TRBV18	TRBD2	CASSPTSGSENIRYF	TGTGCCAGCTCACCGACTAGCGGGAGCGAAAACATTCGGTACTTC
many	TRBJ1-4	TRBV11-1	NA	CASSFTGLDEKLFF	TGTGCCAGCAGCTTCACAGGTTTGGATGAAAAACTGTTTTTT
NA	TRBJ1-2	TRBV3-1	NA	CASSQKGVVYGYTF	TGTGCCAGCAGCCAAAAGGGGGTCGTCTATGGCTACACCTTC
NA	TRBJ1-6	TRBV6-2/TRBV6-3	TRBD1	CASSYPGQGTTPLHF	TGTGCCAGCAGTTACCCGGGACAGGGAACGACACCCCTCCACTTT
NA	TRBJ2-2	TRBV30	NA	CAWSGDRYTGELFF	TGTGCCTGGAGTGGAGACAGGTACACCGGGGAGCTGTTTTTT
many	TRBJ1-1	TRBV10-3	TRBD1	CAISPGQGAWSTEAFF	TGTGCCATCAGCCCGGGACAGGGGGCTTGGAGCACTGAAGCTTTCTTT
many	TRBJ2-5	TRBV7-9	TRBD1	CASSQTGVETQYF	TGTGCCAGCTCCCAAACAGGGGTTGAGACCCAGTACTTC
NA	TRBJ1-1	TRBV6-1	TRBD1	CASSHTRDRAADTEAFF	TGTGCCAGCAGTCACACCCGGGACAGGGCTGCTGACACTGAAGCTTTCTTT
NA	TRBJ1-4	TRBV19	NA	CASSTVLGSTNEKLFF	TGTGCCAGTAGTACGGTGTTGGGCTCAACTAATGAAAAACTGTTTTTT
many	TRBJ1-2	TRBV12-5	NA	CASGLPAGGYTF	TGTGCTAGTGGTTTGCCTGCCGGGGGCTACACCTTC
many	TRBJ1-1	TRBV6-1	NA	CASKYDGSNTEAFF	TGTGCCAGCAAGTACGACGGGAGCAACACTGAAGCTTTCTTT
NA	TRBJ2-5	TRBV13	NA	CASSLVGLGETQYF	TGTGCCAGCAGCTTAGTGGGGTTAGGAGAGACCCAGTACTTC
NA	TRBJ2-1	TRBV20-1	TRBD2	CSASGSGTSGYNEQFF	TGCAGTGCTAGTGGGTCGGGGACTAGCGGGTACAATGAGCAGTTCTTC
NA	TRBJ2-6	TRBV7-2	TRBD1	CASSLRQGNSGANVLTF	TGTGCCAGCAGCTTAAGACAGGGTAACTCTGGGGCCAACGTCCTGACTTTC
many	TRBJ2-7	TRBV7-8	TRBD1	CASAPGTDYEQYF	TGTGCCAGCGCTCCCGGGACAGACTACGAGCAGTACTTC
NA	TRBJ1-2	TRBV29-1	NA	CSVPGRDLYGYTF	TGCAGCGTCCCGGGACGGGATCTCTATGGCTACACCTTC
NA	TRBJ2-5	TRBV18	NA	CASSPPSLATQYF	TGTGCCAGCTCACCACCGTCCTTAGCCACCCAGTACTTC
NA	TRBJ2-7	TRBV3-1	NA	CASSQVLSEQYF	TGTGCCAGCAGCCAAGTCTTATCCGAGCAGTACTTC
few	TRBJ2-2	TRBV20-1	NA	CSARRGSNTGELFF	TGCAGTGCTAGAAGGGGATCGAACACCGGGGAGCTGTTTTTT
NA	TRBJ2-3	TRBV11-2	NA	CAISLQGPTDTQYF	TGTGCCATCAGCTTACAGGGCCCCACAGATACGCAGTATTTT
NA	TRBJ2-5	TRBV4-1	TRBD2	CASSQVMTSGGEMWETQYF	TGCGCCAGCAGCCAAGTAATGACTAGCGGGGGGGAAATGTGGGAGACCCAGTACTTC
NA	TRBJ1-1	TRBV19	NA	CASSSPGRANTEAFF	TGTGCCAGTAGTTCTCCCGGACGGGCGAACACTGAAGCTTTCTTT
NA	TRBJ1-1	TRBV29-1	TRBD1	CSADRGWGTEAFF	TGCAGCGCTGACAGGGGATGGGGCACTGAAGCTTTCTTT
NA	TRBJ1-5	TRBV2	TRBD1	CASSQVDRDFRNQPQHF	TGCGCCAGCAGCCAAGTGGACAGGGATTTTCGCAATCAGCCCCAGCATTTT
many	TRBJ1-2	TRBV11-2	NA	CASSLDRSGGYTF	TGTGCCAGCAGCTTAGATAGATCTGGAGGCTACACCTTC
NA	TRBJ2-3	TRBV28	TRBD1	CASSLTGVLTSTDTQYF	TGTGCCAGCAGTCTAACAGGGGTTCTGACTAGCACAGATACGCAGTATTTT
few	TRBJ2-2	TRBV27	NA	CASGGGARSLGELFF	TGTGCCAGCGGGGGCGGGGCCAGAAGCCTCGGGGAGCTGTTTTTT
NA	TRBJ1-2	TRBV9	NA	CASSGTGFYGYTF	TGTGCCAGCAGCGGTACAGGATTCTATGGCTACACCTTC
many	TRBJ1-1	TRBV11-2	NA	CASSLLYTAFF	TGTGCCAGCAGCTTACTATACACGGCTTTCTTT
many	TRBJ1-2	TRBV28	NA	CASSVYSYGYTF	TGTGCCAGCAGTGTCTACAGCTATGGCTACACCTTC
many	TRBJ1-6	TRBV7-2	NA	CASSLVPNSPLHF	TGTGCCAGCAGCTTAGTACCTAATTCACCCCTCCACTTT
NA	TRBJ1-6	TRBV27	TRBD1	CASSFKPTGGNSPLHF	TGTGCCAGCAGTTTCAAGCCGACAGGGGGGAATTCACCCCTCCACTTT
few	TRBJ2-1	TRBV12-3/TRBV12-4	NA	CASTTRSEQFF	TGTGCCAGCACTACTAGGAGTGAGCAGTTCTTC
NA	TRBJ1-5	TRBV12-3/TRBV12-4	NA	CASSLARGGGPAGQPQHF	TGTGCCAGCAGTTTAGCGCGAGGGGGGGGACCCGCGGGACAGCCCCAGCATTTT
few	TRBJ2-2	TRBV9	NA	CASSVVGASNTGELFF	TGTGCCAGCAGCGTAGTGGGAGCGTCGAACACCGGGGAGCTGTTTTTT
few	TRBJ2-3	TRBV12-3/TRBV12-4	TRBD1	CASSPSRGRKDTQYF	TGTGCCAGCAGTCCCAGCAGGGGGCGTAAAGATACGCAGTATTTT